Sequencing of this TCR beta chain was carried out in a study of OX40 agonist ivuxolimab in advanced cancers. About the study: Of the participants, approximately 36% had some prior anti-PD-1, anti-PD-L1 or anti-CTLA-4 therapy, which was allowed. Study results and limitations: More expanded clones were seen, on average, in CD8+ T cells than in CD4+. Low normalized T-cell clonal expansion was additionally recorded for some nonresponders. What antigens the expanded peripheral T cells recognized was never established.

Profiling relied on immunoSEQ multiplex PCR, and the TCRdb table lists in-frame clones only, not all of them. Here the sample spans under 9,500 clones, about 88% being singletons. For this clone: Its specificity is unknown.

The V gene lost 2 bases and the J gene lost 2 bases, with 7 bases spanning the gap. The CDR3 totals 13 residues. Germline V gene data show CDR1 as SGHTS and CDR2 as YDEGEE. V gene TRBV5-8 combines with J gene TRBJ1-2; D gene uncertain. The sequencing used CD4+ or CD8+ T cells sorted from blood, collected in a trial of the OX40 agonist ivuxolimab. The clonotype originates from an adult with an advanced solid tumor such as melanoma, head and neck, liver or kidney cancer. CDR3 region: CASSFGSNYGYTF. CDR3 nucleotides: TGTGCCAGCAGCTTCGGGAGCAACTATGGCTACACCTTC.